This T cell receptor beta chain was identified during a study of T cells in Graves' hyperthyroidism and ophthalmopathy. This clonotype was found many times. Its antigen is still unknown. The study's findings and limits: Progression to ophthalmopathy was predicted a median of 6.5 months early. Most clonotypes expanded in the thyroid (above 0.001) were also present in blood.

The diagnoses drew upon clinical symptoms, serum thyroxine and TRAb, thyroid ultrasound and orbital computed tomography. The authors obtained PBMCs from more than 8 ml of fresh peripheral blood. Amplification of TCR beta CDR3 regions used RNA as the template. In the first-round RT-PCR of the TCR CDR3, the HTBI primer set was used. TCRdb reprocessed the multiplex PCR reads via MiXCR and lists one record per CDR3 protein. The sample records around 690,000 distinct CDR3 sequences, roughly 20% being singletons. V was clipped by 5 bases and J by 8 bases; unmatched bases: 10. CDR3 length: 13 residues. Germline V gives CDR1 DFQATT, CDR2 SNEGSKA (reference sequence).

This rearrangement joins TRBV20-1 to TRBJ1-2, with 8 nucleotides matching TRBD1. Sequenced: blood. This sequence was found in a man younger than 45 with Graves' ophthalmopathy. In DNA, the CDR3 is TGCAGTGCTTCCCAGCCAGGGGGCTACGGCTACACCTTC. Amino acids: CSASQPGGYGYTF.